These 20 T cell receptor beta chains share one sample of origin, sequenced in a study of tumor-infiltrating lymphocytes in localized non-small cell lung cancer. Assay used: immunoSEQ multiplex PCR; TCRdb lists only in-frame clones, some missing. Seen here are about 12,000 clones, over 75% observed once, and the top ten hold approximately 9.3%. The sample taken for sequencing was lung tumor tissue. These receptor sequences come from a human donor with non-small cell lung cancer.

V and J are TRBV5-4 and TRBJ2-2, with a tentative D call TRBD2 (5 bases). This CDR3 is built from 15 residues. V was shortened by 0 bases and J by 4 bases, with 10 bases between the two germline ends. The V gene's germline CDR1 is SGHNT and CDR2 YYREEE (reference sequence). The CDR3: CASSLVQLGTGELFF. The CDR3 DNA follows: TGTGCCAGCAGCTTGGTTCAACTAGGCACCGGGGAGCTGTTTTTT.

J is TRBJ2-3 and V is TRBV5-1; TRBD2 might be the D (7 bases). This CDR3 has 17 residues. Germline V gives CDR1 SGHRS, CDR2 YFSETQ. V was pared by 4 bases and J by 1 base, with 19 bases between. CDR3: CASSPTRGAVGTDTQYF. Written as DNA, the CDR3 is TGCGCCAGCAGCCCTACCCGGGGGGCCGTGGGCACAGATACGCAGTATTTT.

CDR3 DNA sequence: TGTGCCAGCAGTCCGGGGGACAGGGCCGGGGAGCTGTTTTTT. Residues: CASSPGDRAGELFF. This chain connects TRBV28 to TRBJ2-2; 9 bases agree with TRBD1. J lost 6 bases, V lost 5 bases, and 4 bases had no gene match. The germline gives CDR1 MDHEN, CDR2 SYDVKM. The CDR3 loop spans 14 amino acids. Drawing the rest from reference TRBV28 and TRBJ2-2, the complete variable domain is DVKVTQSSRYLVKRTGEKVFLECVQDMDHENMFWYRQDPGLGLRLIYFSYDVKMKEKGDIPEGYSVSREKKERFSLILESASTNQTSMYLCASSPGDRAGELFFGEGSRLTVL.

This chain links TRBV2 with TRBJ2-5, with D perhaps TRBD2 (6 bases). Germline-derived CDR1 and CDR2 are SNHLY and FYNNEI. Trimming left V 4 bases short and J 1 base short, with 13 bases between. The CDR3 runs 15 residues. The CDR3 loop is CASSGLLGLQETQYF. The DNA of the CDR3 is TGTGCCAGCAGTGGTCTGTTGGGACTCCAAGAGACCCAGTACTTC.

In this sample, this clone turned up a few times. The chain employs TRBV9 and TRBJ1-1; no clear D. CDR3 length: 15 residues. V shed 3 bases and J shed 0 bases, with 12 bases lying between them. CDR1 SGDLS and CDR2 YYNGEE come from the germline V gene. CDR3 in amino acids: CASSAGGRMNTEAFF. The CDR3 bases are TGTGCCAGCAGCGCCGGTGGACGGATGAACACTGAAGCTTTCTTT.

This chain joins TRBV29-1 and TRBJ1-3, with D maybe TRBD1 (6 bases). The CDR3 length is 14 residues. Germline CDR1 and CDR2: SQVTM and ANQGSEA. Trimming removed 5 bases at V and 0 bases at J, with 11 bases between. The CDR3 loop reads CSVQTGLSGNTIYF. In DNA form, the CDR3 reads TGCAGCGTTCAGACAGGCCTCTCTGGAAACACCATATATTTT.

The V gene is TRBV29-1, the J gene TRBJ2-1; 7 bases map to TRBD2. Germline lookup yields CDR1 SQVTM and CDR2 ANQGSEA. J gave up 4 bases and V 0 bases, and 15 bases lay outside the gene matches. The CDR3 has 18 amino acids. The CDR3 sequence: CSVEDYRLAVNLYNEQFF. In DNA form, the CDR3 reads TGCAGCGTTGAAGATTATCGGCTAGCGGTTAACCTATACAATGAGCAGTTCTTC.

The CDR3 DNA is TGCGCCAGCAGCTTAATGACAGCCCGCTCTGGAAACACCATATATTTT. Its protein product is CASSLMTARSGNTIYF. The rearrangement links TRBV5-1 to TRBJ1-3; weak D call: TRBD1 (5 bases). Between the trimmed V and J ends, which lost 2 bases and 0 bases, there was a span of 12 bases. CDR1 is SGHRS, CDR2 YFSETQ, per germline. The CDR3 has 16 amino acids. Combining the CDR3 with reference TRBV5-1 and TRBJ1-3 gives the whole variable domain KAGVTQTPRYLIKTRGQQVTLSCSPISGHRSVSWYQQTPGQGLQFLFEYFSETQRNKGNFPGRFSGRQFSNSRSEMNVSTLELGDSALYLCASSLMTARSGNTIYFGEGSWLTVV.

The DNA of the CDR3 is TGTGCCATCAGTAGACCCGGGACTAATCATGAGCAGTTCTTC. It encodes CAISRPGTNHEQFF. The chain joins TRBV10-3 to TRBJ2-1; 7 bases agree with TRBD2. Germline V gives CDR1 ENHRY, CDR2 SYGVKD. The CDR3 has 14 amino acids. Germline trimming cut 5 bases from V and 8 bases from J; bases unmatched to any gene: 9.

The CDR3 coding sequence is TGCGCCAGCAGTGAGTCTCGGGATAGCGGGAGGCGCGGGCCTTACAATGAGCAGTTCTTC. Protein sequence: CASSESRDSGRRGPYNEQFF. The chain is built from TRBV10-2 and TRBJ2-1; 10 nucleotides align to TRBD2. The CDR3 is 20 amino acids. Germline V gene lookup returns CDR1 WSHSY and CDR2 SAAADI. V shed 0 bases and J 4 bases; nucleotides not matched to a gene: 15.

The rearrangement uses TRBV19 and TRBJ2-5; D is unclear. CDR3 length equals 13 residues. Germline CDR1 and CDR2: LNHDA and SQIVND (reference sequence). Deletions cut 6 bases from V and 7 bases from J, with 15 bases between. CDR3 sequence reads: CASRDPQLRTQYF. The CDR3 coding sequence is TGTGCCAGTAGGGACCCTCAATTACGGACCCAGTACTTC.

V gene TRBV5-4 combines with J gene TRBJ1-1; D might be TRBD1 (6 bases). The CDR3 loop spans 13 amino acids. Germline CDR1 is SGHNT and CDR2 is YYREEE (reference sequence). V dropped 2 bases and J dropped 7 bases, with 12 bases sitting between them. CDR3: CASSFGTLDEAFF. CDR3 DNA: TGTGCCAGCAGCTTCGGGACACTCGATGAAGCTTTCTTT.

The chain couples TRBV9 to TRBJ1-1; D gene unclear. CDR1 and CDR2 (germline): SGDLS, YYNGEE. Trimming left V 2 bases short and J 1 base short, with 6 bases between. The CDR3 contains 13 residues. The CDR3 coding sequence is TGTGCCAGCAGCGTCCGGGAGAACACTGAAGCTTTCTTT. This gives the protein CASSVRENTEAFF.

The chain is built from TRBV29-1 and TRBJ1-1; TRBD1 agrees at 8 bases. J gave up 4 bases and V 7 bases, and 8 bases lay outside the gene matches. Per the germline V gene, CDR1 is SQVTM and CDR2 is ANQGSEA. This CDR3 spans 13 amino acids. Here the CDR3 reads CSAHRGLSTEAFF. CDR3 coding DNA: TGCAGCGCACACAGGGGGTTGAGCACTGAAGCTTTCTTT.

The chain is built from TRBV19 and TRBJ1-1; possibly TRBD1 for D (5 bases). The V gene lost 6 bases and the J gene lost 0 bases, with 14 bases spanning the gap. CDR3 length equals 15 residues. CDR1 is LNHDA and CDR2 is SQIVND in the germline V gene (reference sequence). The CDR3 region has the DNA TGTGCCAGTAGCCCGACGCAGGGCATGAACACTGAAGCTTTCTTT. Translated, it gives CASSPTQGMNTEAFF.

The chain carries TRBV4-1 and TRBJ2-1; 8 bases are a match to TRBD2. The J segment lost 4 bases and the V segment lost 6 bases, leaving 11 bases of the junction unmatched. CDR3 size: 16 residues. Germline V CDR1 and CDR2: MGHRA, YSYEKL. CDR3 amino acids: CASSAEASGPYNEQFF. The CDR3 DNA is TGCGCCAGCAGTGCCGAAGCTAGCGGGCCGTACAATGAGCAGTTCTTC.

The gene calls are TRBV27 and TRBJ2-1; D might be TRBD2 (5 bases). Looked up from germline, CDR1 is MNHEY and CDR2 is SMNVEV (reference sequence). This CDR3 has 16 residues. V lost 3 bases to trimming and J lost 5 bases, with 17 bases between them. CDR3 in DNA: TGTGCCAGCAGTTTTTCCGGGATCTACACCGACAATGAGCAGTTCTTC. Amino acids: CASSFSGIYTDNEQFF.

The chain recombines TRBV1 with TRBJ2-1. TRBV1 is an annotated pseudogene. The CDR3 is made up of 15 amino acids. The CDR3 DNA is TGCACCAGCAGCAAAGGGATCTCGGGCCACAATGAGCAGTTCTTC. This gives the protein CTSSKGISGHNEQFF.

This clone was detected once. This CDR3 is CASTHSRRSNQPQHF. DNA for the CDR3: TGTGCCAGTACCCATTCCCGGAGGAGCAATCAGCCCCAGCATTTT. The chain employs TRBV19 and TRBJ1-5; D is unresolved. Trimming cost V 7 bases and J 1 base, with 14 bases left between them. CDR1 is LNHDA and CDR2 is SQIVND in the germline V gene (reference sequence). CDR3 size: 15 residues. Full variable domain (outside the CDR3, taken from reference TRBV19 and TRBJ1-5): DGGITQSPKYLFRKEGQNVTLSCEQNLNHDAMYWYRQDPGQGLRLIYYSQIVNDFQKGDIAEGYSVSREKKESFPLTVTSAQKNPTAFYLCASTHSRRSNQPQHFGDGTRLSIL.

J is TRBJ2-7 and V is TRBV18; perhaps D is TRBD1 or TRBD2 (5 bases each). Trimming took 0 bases from V and 0 from J, leaving 12 bases between them. CDR3 size: 16 residues. Germline CDR1 and CDR2: KGHSH and LQKENI. The CDR3 nucleotides read TGTGCCAGCTCACCACCCGGAACTGGGGGCTCCTACGAGCAGTACTTC. It encodes CASSPPGTGGSYEQYF.